A selection of T cell receptor beta chains follows, all from one sample in a study of T cell changes during pregnancy in multiple sclerosis. Here immunoSEQ multiplex PCR was the method, and the copy in TCRdb shows in-frame clones only, minus some. The sample holds approximately 30,000 clones, 91% seen once. The material was CD8+ T cells from peripheral blood mononuclear cells, obtained in the second trimester of pregnancy. The origin of the receptors is a female donor in good health, enrolled as a control in a pregnancy study. The CDR3 runs from the conserved cysteine through the conserved F or W. D genes are given only for firm matches. Only some rows state a clone size, as once, few, many or a class for expanded clones.

>-|TRBJ2-5|once|TRBV6-1
TGTGCCAGCAGTGAAACAAGACAAGAGACCCAGTACTTC
CASSETRQETQYF
>TRBD2|TRBJ2-3|once|TRBV19
TGTGCCAGTAGTATAGATGGGGAGGAGGCGGGGGGCGCGACAGATACGCAGTATTTT
CASSIDGEEAGGATDTQYF
>TRBD1|TRBJ1-3|few|TRBV9
TGTGCCAGCAGCCTCGGGACAGTCTCTGGAAACACCATATATTTT
CASSLGTVSGNTIYF
>-|TRBJ1-6|-|TRBV19
TGTGCCAGTAGTTCCAGGGACTCAGTGAATTCACCCCTCCACTTT
CASSSRDSVNSPLHF
>-|TRBJ1-2|-|TRBV6-4
TGTGCCAGCACCCCAGGGTATGGCTACACCTTC
CASTPGYGYTF
>TRBD2|TRBJ2-5|-|TRBV30
TGTGCCTGGAGTATTAGCGGGGGGCTGCAAGAGACCCAGTACTTC
CAWSISGGLQETQYF
>-|TRBJ1-1|-|TRBV5-8
TGTGCCAGCAGCTTGGTGAACGGGATAGATGCTTTCTTT
CASSLVNGIDAFF
>TRBD2|TRBJ2-1|-|TRBV11-2
TGTGCCAGCAGCCCACCGGGACTAGCGGTATACAATGAGCAGTTCTTC
CASSPPGLAVYNEQFF
>-|TRBJ1-5|-|TRBV9
TGTGCCAGCAGCGTAGGTATAAGAGGTCAGCCCCAGCATTTT
CASSVGIRGQPQHF
>-|TRBJ2-1|-|TRBV4-3
TGCGCCAGCAGCCAAAAGACAGACAATGAGCAGTTCTTC
CASSQKTDNEQFF
>-|TRBJ1-1|-|TRBV19
TGTGCCAGTAGTATAGATTTAGAGGATAACACTGAAGCTTTCTTT
CASSIDLEDNTEAFF
>TRBD2|TRBJ2-7|once|TRBV9
TGTGCCAGCAGCCCTAGACGGGGGGGGATCGAGCAGTACTTC
CASSPRRGGIEQYF
>-|TRBJ1-4|-|TRBV7-8
TGTGCCAGCAGCGCAGGATATAATGAAAAACTGTTTTTT
CASSAGYNEKLFF
>TRBD2|TRBJ2-1|-|TRBV5-1
TGCGCCAGCAGCTTACGGGGGGAAGACAATGAGCAGTTCTTC
CASSLRGEDNEQFF
>-|TRBJ2-7|few|TRBV6-1
TGTGCCAGCAGTGAGCGGGACAGCTCCTACGAGCAGTACTTC
CASSERDSSYEQYF
>TRBD1|TRBJ2-7|-|TRBV6-1
TGTGCCAGCAGGGGGATGACAGGGGGCTACGAGCAGTACTTC
CASRGMTGGYEQYF
>-|TRBJ1-1|-|TRBV19
TGTGCCAGTAGCCCTCCGGGGGGGAACACTGAAGCTTTCTTT
CASSPPGGNTEAFF
>TRBD1|TRBJ2-2|-|TRBV7-9
TGTGCCAGCAGCTCACAGGGGACCGGGGAGCTGTTTTTT
CASSSQGTGELFF
>-|TRBJ2-5|-|TRBV29-1
TGCAGCGTTGACGGAGGCCAAGAGACCCAGTACTTC
CSVDGGQETQYF
>TRBD1|TRBJ1-5|-|TRBV9
TGTGCCAGCAGCGACGGACAGGGGGCAGATCATCAGCCCCAGCATTTT
CASSDGQGADHQPQHF
>TRBD2|TRBJ2-1|-|TRBV4-2
TGTGCCAGCAGCCAAGAGGGTAGCGGGGGGGCCAATGAGCAGTTCTTC
CASSQEGSGGANEQFF
>-|TRBJ1-2|-|TRBV25-1
TGTGCCAGCAGTGAAGTGGGCAGGGCAATTACCTTC
CASSEVGRAITF
>TRBD2|TRBJ2-5|-|TRBV7-7
TGTGCTAGCAGCCTAGACCTAGCGGGGGAACAAGAGACCCAGTACTTC
CASSLDLAGEQETQYF
>-|TRBJ1-6|once|TRBV27
TGTGCCAGCAGTCCCAAGGGAGGGGGGACGAGCGGATCACCCCTCCACTTT
CASSPKGGGTSGSPLHF
>TRBD1|TRBJ1-2|once|TRBV30
TGTGCCTGGAGAGAAGGGGGCTTCTATGGCTACACCTTC
CAWREGGFYGYTF
>-|TRBJ2-3|-|TRBV19
TGTGCCATTGGGGGCCCGCGAGGAGATACGCAGTATTTT
CAIGGPRGDTQYF
>-|TRBJ1-2|-|TRBV5-6
TGTGCCAGCAGCCCGGACTCGGGCAGCTCTAACTATGGCTACACCTTC
CASSPDSGSSNYGYTF
>-|TRBJ1-5|-|TRBV19
TGTGCCAGTAGTTGGAGTAGAGCGGGAATCAATCAGCCCCAGCATTTT
CASSWSRAGINQPQHF
>-|TRBJ2-7|-|TRBV5-6
TGTGCCAGCAGCGACTACCGCGGGGCAGTGCCTTACGAGCAGTACTTC
CASSDYRGAVPYEQYF
>-|TRBJ2-2|-|TRBV4-3
TGCGCCAGCAGCCCCATCCGAGGGCGCGCCGGGGAGCTGTTTTTT
CASSPIRGRAGELFF
>-|TRBJ1-3|-|TRBV9
TGTGCCAGCAGCGTAGGGCACTCTGGAAACACCATATATTTT
CASSVGHSGNTIYF
>TRBD1|TRBJ1-2|-|TRBV19
TGTGCCAGTAGTGGCGGGACAGGGGACGGCTATGGCTACACCTTC
CASSGGTGDGYGYTF
>-|TRBJ1-1|-|TRBV2
TGTGCCAGCAGTGATCAGACAGGCTTGAACACTGAAGCTTTCTTT
CASSDQTGLNTEAFF
>-|TRBJ2-1|-|TRBV6-5
TGTGCCAGCAGTTCCCGGGACTACAATGAGCAGTTCTTC
CASSSRDYNEQFF
>-|TRBJ2-7|-|TRBV10-3
TGTGCCGCAGGACAGAATGATTACGAGCAGTACTTC
CAAGQNDYEQYF
>TRBD1|TRBJ2-1|-|TRBV27
TGTGCCAGCCGACCGGGACAGCAATACAATGAGCAGTTCTTC
CASRPGQQYNEQFF
>-|TRBJ2-5|once|TRBV11-2
TGTGCCAGCAGCTTCCAAGGCGGAGGCGAGACCCAGTACTTC
CASSFQGGGETQYF
>TRBD1|TRBJ2-7|few|TRBV18
TGTGCCAGCTCACCAGGGACAGGGGGCTACGAGCAGTACTTC
CASSPGTGGYEQYF
>-|TRBJ1-6|few|TRBV25-1
TGTGCCAGCAGTGAAGTCAGGGCGGACAATTCACCCCTCCACTTT
CASSEVRADNSPLHF
>-|TRBJ2-2|-|TRBV27
TGTGCCAGCAGTTTATCAGGGGGCACCGGGGAGCTGTTTTTT
CASSLSGGTGELFF
>-|TRBJ2-7|-|TRBV4-2
TGTGCCAGCAGCCAAGATGGAGGGGAGGACGAGCAGTACTTC
CASSQDGGEDEQYF
>TRBD1|TRBJ1-1|-|TRBV19
TGTGCCAGTAGTATCCGACAGGGGCTAGAAGCTTTCTTT
CASSIRQGLEAFF
>TRBD2|TRBJ2-3|-|TRBV7-9
TGTGCCAGCAGATTCGCGGCTAGCGGGGGTTCAGATACGCAGTATTTT
CASRFAASGGSDTQYF
>-|TRBJ2-7|-|TRBV11-3
TGTGCCAGGAGTGTGTTGGGCAGTCTCTACGAGCAGTACTTC
CARSVLGSLYEQYF
>-|TRBJ2-7|-|TRBV29-1
TGCAGCGTTGAGCGACAGCCGGGCGAGCAGTACTTC
CSVERQPGEQYF
>-|TRBJ2-7|-|TRBV25-1
TGTGCCAGCAGTGGAGACGGAGTTCAATCCTCCTACGAGCAGTACTTC
CASSGDGVQSSYEQYF
>TRBD2|TRBJ2-1|-|TRBV4-1
TGCGCCAGCAGCCGAACTAGCGGGGGGGCCGAGGAGCAGTTCTTC
CASSRTSGGAEEQFF
>-|TRBJ1-1|-|TRBV4-3
TGCGCCAGCAGCCAAGATTTTGACTCGGCCACTGAAGCTTTCTTT
CASSQDFDSATEAFF
>TRBD2|TRBJ2-3|-|TRBV2
TGTGCCAGCAGTGGGGGACTAGGGACCGAATTT
CASSGGLGTEF
>TRBD2|TRBJ2-5|-|TRBV9
TGTGCCAGCAGCCCCTGGATGGCGGGGGGCCAAGGGACCCAGTACTTC
CASSPWMAGGQGTQYF
>TRBD2|TRBJ2-3|-|TRBV6-5
TGTGCCAGCAGTTCCTTAGCGGGGGGAAGCACAGATACGCAGTATTTT
CASSSLAGGSTDTQYF
>-|TRBJ1-1|-|TRBV7-9
TGTGCCAGCGGCCTACAGGGAATGGGGCACACTGAAGCTTTCTTT
CASGLQGMGHTEAFF
>TRBD1|TRBJ1-4|-|TRBV27
TGTGCCAGTAAGACAGGGGCTCCTAATGAAAAACTGTTTTTT
CASKTGAPNEKLFF
>TRBD1|TRBJ1-2|-|TRBV30
TGTGCCTGGAGTGTAACAGGGGATGGCTACACCTTC
CAWSVTGDGYTF
>TRBD2|TRBJ2-7|-|TRBV27
TGTGCCAGCAGTTTATCCGGGGGGAGCGAGCAGTACTTC
CASSLSGGSEQYF